Shown below are 31 T cell receptor beta chains from a single sample sequenced in a study of blood T cells in healthy people across ages. Next came a second PCR, run for about 7 to 12 cycles, which used a sample-barcoded 5' primer along with a J-beta primer mix. TCRdb called the 5' RACE reads again in MiXCR, with one record for every CDR3 protein. The sample includes about 1.6 million distinct CDR3 sequences, about 32% of them seen just once. Sequencing was done on a sample of blood. These receptor sequences come from a young woman in good health.

V is TRBV6-1 and J is TRBJ1-1, with a tentative D call TRBD1 (6 bases). Germline CDR1 and CDR2: MNHNS and SASEGT. The CDR3 has 15 amino acids. The V end was cut by 4 bases, the J end by 4 bases, with 16 bases between. CDR3 DNA: TGTGCCAGCAGTGTTTTGGGGGGGCAGAGCACTGAAGCTTTCTTT. Translation gives CASSVLGGQSTEAFF.

This clonotype was found a few times. The CDR3 here is CASSRGDQGPLHF. The CDR3 DNA is TGTGCCAGCAGCCGAGGAGATCAGGGACCCCTCCACTTT. V and J are TRBV7-9 and TRBJ1-6, with TRBD1 as a possible D gene (5 bases). The V and J ends lost 5 bases and 12 bases respectively, with 14 bases between them. Germline CDR1 is SEHNR and CDR2 is FQNEAQ (reference sequence). The CDR3 consists of 13 residues. Using reference TRBV7-9 and TRBJ1-6 for the parts outside the CDR3, the full variable domain is DTGVSQNPRHKITKRGQNVTFRCDPISEHNRLYWYRQTLGQGPEFLTYFQNEAQLEKSRLLSDRFSAERPKGSFSTLEIQRTEQGDSAMYLCASSRGDQGPLHFGNGTRLTVT.

The chain couples TRBV20-1 to TRBJ1-4; D is uncertain. Germline V gene sequence: CDR1 DFQATT, CDR2 SNEGSKA (reference sequence). V was cut by 0 bases and J by 8 bases, with 16 bases left in between. This CDR3 spans 15 amino acids. The CDR3 nucleotides are TGCAGTGCTAGAGATCGGGTGCAACTTCCCGAAAAACTGTTTTTT. It is translated as CSARDRVQLPEKLFF.

The chain carries TRBV15 and TRBJ2-7; 11 positions agree with TRBD1. CDR1 LNHNV and CDR2 YYDKDF come from the germline V gene (reference sequence). The V gene end was trimmed by 0 bases and the J gene end by 3 bases; junction bases not matched to a gene: 1. This CDR3 contains 15 residues. The CDR3 sequence: CATSRDGTGGYEQYF. The CDR3 DNA follows: TGTGCCACCAGCAGAGATGGGACAGGGGGCTACGAGCAGTACTTC.

This clonotype was observed a few times. The chain couples TRBV2 to TRBJ2-3; no reliable D call. The V gene's germline CDR1 is SNHLY and CDR2 FYNNEI. The CDR3 consists of 11 residues. Between the trimmed V and J ends, which lost 7 bases and 4 bases, there was a span of 6 bases. CDR3 nucleotides: TGTGCCAGCACCGGAGCAGATACGCAGTATTTT. Translating gives CASTGADTQYF.

This clonotype has more than one count but fewer than ten. The genes are TRBV9 and TRBJ2-5, with 9 bases identical to TRBD1. Germline CDR1 and CDR2: SGDLS and YYNGEE. The CDR3 is 14 residues long. J gave up 4 bases and V 3 bases, and 4 bases lay outside the gene matches. CDR3: CASSETGGAETQYF. The CDR3, as DNA: TGTGCCAGCAGCGAAACAGGGGGCGCAGAGACCCAGTACTTC.

The chain uses TRBV18 and TRBJ1-6; TRBD1 might be the D (5 bases). CDR3 size: 14 residues. V lost 2 bases, J lost 9 bases, and 11 bases lay in between. Germline values: CDR1 KGHSH, CDR2 LQKENI. CDR3 amino acids: CASSPSQGVSPLHF. Here the CDR3 DNA reads TGTGCCAGCTCACCAAGCCAGGGTGTTTCACCCCTCCACTTT.

This clonotype was counted a few times. The chain combines TRBV11-2 with TRBJ1-1; no clear D gene. CDR1 and CDR2 (germline): SGHAT, FQNNGV. V lost 5 bases to trimming and J lost 7 bases, with 8 bases between them. There are 11 residues in the CDR3. In DNA form, the CDR3 reads TGTGCCAGCAGCATAGGTGGTGAAGCTTTCTTT. Its translation is CASSIGGEAFF.

V gene TRBV7-9 combines with J gene TRBJ2-1, with D perhaps given as TRBD1 or TRBD2 (5 bases each). The CDR3 totals 15 residues. V lost 1 base and J 4 bases, leaving 11 bases between the germline ends. CDR1 and CDR2 (germline): SEHNR, FQNEAQ (reference sequence). The CDR3 DNA is TGTGCCAGCAGCTTAGGAGGGGCGGAGTACAATGAGCAGTTCTTC. This gives the protein CASSLGGAEYNEQFF.

This clonotype appeared a few times. V is TRBV18 and J is TRBJ1-2; D is undetermined. The germline CDR1 and CDR2 sequences are KGHSH and LQKENI. The germline V and J ends were trimmed by 2 bases and 2 bases, with 9 bases remaining between them. CDR3 size: 14 residues. CDR3 nucleotide sequence: TGTGCCAGCTCACCAGGGCGCTGGAACTATGGCTACACCTTC. Encoded protein: CASSPGRWNYGYTF.

A few counts support this clonotype. The genes are TRBV28 and TRBJ1-4; no reliable D call. The ends were cut back, 2 bases at V and 6 bases at J, with 7 bases in the middle. The CDR3 runs to 13 residues. Germline CDR1 is MDHEN and CDR2 is SYDVKM. CDR3 in amino acids: CASSLPLDEKLFF. For the CDR3, the DNA is TGTGCCAGCAGTTTACCCTTGGATGAAAAACTGTTTTTT. The variable domain in full, with the rest retrieved from reference TRBV28 and TRBJ1-4, is DVKVTQSSRYLVKRTGEKVFLECVQDMDHENMFWYRQDPGLGLRLIYFSYDVKMKEKGDIPEGYSVSREKKERFSLILESASTNQTSMYLCASSLPLDEKLFFGSGTQLSVL.

The sample holds a few counts of this clonotype. This may arise from a read error, as a much more abundant clone is one base away. The chain is built from TRBV20-1 and TRBJ2-3; possible D gene TRBD1, 6 bases. CDR3 size: 11 residues. The germline V gene encodes CDR1 DFQATT and CDR2 SNEGSKA (reference sequence). As DNA, the CDR3 is TGCAGTGCAAAACAGGGAGATACGCGGTATTTT. This sequence encodes CSAKQGDTRYF.

The chain employs TRBV6-6 and TRBJ2-5; D is unclear. V dropped 5 bases and J dropped 1 base, with 11 bases sitting between them. Germline assignment: CDR1 MNHNY and CDR2 SVGAGI (reference sequence). There are 14 residues in the CDR3. CDR3 nucleotides: TGTGCCAGCAGTACAACAGTTTCCCAAGAGACCCAGTACTTC. This gives the protein CASSTTVSQETQYF.

The chain employs TRBV20-1 and TRBJ2-3; no reliable D call. The germline V gene encodes CDR1 DFQATT and CDR2 SNEGSKA (reference sequence). Trimming left V 6 bases short and J 2 bases short, with 12 bases between. The CDR3 contains 13 residues. Written as DNA, the CDR3 is TGCAGTGCCCGTCAGCTATTCACAGATACGCAGTATTTT. Amino acid sequence: CSARQLFTDTQYF.

The chain combines TRBV12-5 with TRBJ1-2; D uncertain. CDR1 is LGHNT and CDR2 is FRNRAP in the germline V gene. V lost 7 bases and J lost 2, with 11 bases in between. The CDR3 runs to 13 residues. The CDR3 sequence: CASALGQNYGYTF. The CDR3 DNA follows: TGTGCTAGTGCCCTGGGCCAGAACTATGGCTACACCTTC.

On this clonotype itself: Being one base from a much bigger clone, this may be a read error. This chain uses TRBV5-6 with TRBJ2-1; D gene uncertain. Per germline, CDR1 SGHDT and CDR2 YYEEEE. The CDR3 contains 18 residues. CDR3 in DNA: TGTGCCAGCAGCTTGATCCCCTATGGGTCGAGCTCCTACAATGTGCAGTTCTTC. It encodes CASSLIPYGSSSYNVQFF.

This clonotype has a handful of counts. The J gene is TRBJ1-1, the V gene TRBV12-3 or TRBV12-4; D gene uncertain. The CDR3 is made up of 13 amino acids. V shed 7 bases and J shed 0 bases, with 9 bases lying between them. CDR3 DNA sequence: TGTGCCAGCATTCATGGGGTGAACACTGAAGCTTTCTTT. It yields the protein CASIHGVNTEAFF.

The J gene is TRBJ2-7, the V gene TRBV7-6; unclear D gene. The V end lost 0 bases, the J end lost 5 bases, and 11 bases lay between the germline ends. This CDR3 comprises 14 residues. Germline-derived CDR1 and CDR2 are SGHVS and FNYEAQ. This chain's CDR3 is CASSLALPPDEQYF. The CDR3 nucleotides read TGTGCCAGCAGCTTAGCATTGCCCCCCGACGAGCAGTACTTC.

This rearrangement joins TRBV6-5 to TRBJ2-3, with 9 positions matching TRBD2. Germline V gene data show CDR1 as MNHEY and CDR2 as SVGAGI. The CDR3 length is 15 residues. The V gene end was trimmed by 2 bases and the J gene end by 7 bases; junction bases not matched to a gene: 7. The CDR3 DNA follows: TGTGCCAGCAGTTACGGGCTAGCGGGGACAAATACGCAGTATTTT. Encoded protein: CASSYGLAGTNTQYF.

V usage is TRBV6-1 and J usage is TRBJ1-2; perhaps TRBD1 as D (5 bases). V dropped 1 base and J dropped 8 bases, with 14 bases sitting between them. The CDR3 spans 14 residues. The germline V gene encodes CDR1 MNHNS and CDR2 SASEGT. DNA for the CDR3: TGTGCCAGCAGTGAAGGGCAGGGAGTTTGGGGCTACACCTTC. This gives the protein CASSEGQGVWGYTF.

This clonotype showed up just a few times. This rearrangement joins TRBV20-1 to TRBJ2-5; 8 nucleotides agree with TRBD2. The tail of the sequence fits TRBJ2-7 better, so the J call may be wrong. The germline V gene has CDR1 DFQATT and CDR2 SNEGSKA (reference sequence). CDR3 length: 15 residues. The CDR3 loop reads CSARTRTSQIYEQYF. DNA of the CDR3: TGCAGTGCTAGAACCCGGACTAGCCAGATCTACGAGCAGTACTTC.

This rearrangement joins TRBV18 to TRBJ2-3; possibly TRBD2 for D (5 bases). CDR3 length: 16 amino acids. V was pared by 0 bases and J by 4 bases, with 14 bases between. CDR1 KGHSH and CDR2 LQKENI come from the germline V gene. This CDR3 is CASSPPGTGWADTQYF. CDR3 coding DNA: TGTGCCAGCTCACCACCGGGAACGGGATGGGCAGATACGCAGTATTTT.

This clonotype was seen more than once but under ten times. The CDR3 nucleotides read TGCAGTGAATCGGCAGGGGGCTCCTACGAGCAGTACTTC. Translating gives CSESAGGSYEQYF. This chain connects TRBV20-1 to TRBJ2-7; TRBD1 matches 7 bases. CDR3 length: 13 residues. The V segment lost 7 bases and the J segment 0 bases; nucleotides outside the gene matches: 6. Looked up from germline, CDR1 is DFQATT and CDR2 is SNEGSKA (reference sequence).

J is TRBJ2-1 and V is TRBV5-1; D uncertain. The CDR3 runs to 16 residues. The V end lost 5 bases, the J end lost 4 bases, and 19 bases lay between the germline ends. Germline V gene data show CDR1 as SGHRS and CDR2 as YFSETQ. CDR3 sequence: CASSYPRRTRYNEQFF. The CDR3 nucleotides read TGCGCCAGCAGTTACCCACGAAGGACCCGGTACAATGAGCAGTTCTTC.

This clonotype was counted a few times. The rearrangement uses TRBV6-1 and TRBJ2-7; D unresolved. V dropped 3 bases and J dropped 2 bases, with 14 bases sitting between them. Germline assignment: CDR1 MNHNS and CDR2 SASEGT. The CDR3 totals 15 residues. DNA for the CDR3: TGTGCCAGCAGTGACCCTACCGACGGAACCTACGAGCAGTACTTC. This codes for CASSDPTDGTYEQYF.

In the case of this clonotype: This sequence may be a read error, since a much larger clone differs from it by one base. This chain joins TRBV30 and TRBJ1-1; D uncertain. The V and J ends lost 7 bases and 6 bases respectively, with 12 bases between them. Germline loops: CDR1 GTSNPN, CDR2 SVGIG (reference sequence). This CDR3 region has 11 residues. CDR3 region: CALAHMPEAFF. The CDR3, as DNA: TGTGCCTTGGCACACATGCCTGAAGCTTTCTTT.

The chain couples TRBV12-3 or TRBV12-4 to TRBJ2-1; D uncertain. The length of the CDR3 is 14 residues. Trimming cost V 7 bases and J 6 bases, with 16 bases left between them. This CDR3 is CASTIRWVSNEQFF. As DNA, the CDR3 is TGTGCCAGCACCATTAGGTGGGTAAGCAATGAGCAGTTCTTC.

The chain uses TRBV6-4 and TRBJ2-1, with TRBD1 identical over 12 bases. The CDR3 has 15 amino acids. Germline V gene data show CDR1 as MRHNA and CDR2 as SNTAGT. V lost 4 bases to trimming and J lost 7 bases; unmatched junction nucleotides: 5. CDR3: CASSAGQGARNEQFF. CDR3 coding DNA: TGTGCCAGCAGTGCGGGACAGGGGGCGCGAAATGAGCAGTTCTTC.

This clonotype was detected a few times. This chain joins TRBV6-5 and TRBJ1-2; 7 bases align to TRBD1. Germline V CDR1 and CDR2: MNHEY, SVGAGI. CDR3 size: 14 residues. V lost 5 bases, J lost 8 bases, and 11 bases stayed unmatched. The CDR3 here is CASSRGQGVKGYTF. The CDR3 DNA follows: TGTGCCAGCAGTCGGGGGCAGGGGGTAAAAGGCTACACCTTC.

Of note for this clonotype: The junction does not match germline at one end; this may be a read error. The chain recombines TRBV6-5 with TRBJ1-1; D is unresolved. The CDR3 loop spans 14 amino acids. Germline assignment: CDR1 MNHEY and CDR2 SVGAGI. The CDR3 sequence: CASSYSQRNAEAFF. The CDR3 region has the DNA TGTGCCAGCAGTTACTCGCAACGGAACGCTGAAGCTTTCTTT.

This clonotype was seen a few times. This chain joins TRBV4-1 and TRBJ2-1; possible D gene TRBD1, 5 bases. The germline V and J ends were trimmed by 8 bases and 0 bases, with 17 bases remaining between them. There are 16 residues in the CDR3. Germline V gives CDR1 MGHRA, CDR2 YSYEKL. The CDR3 loop is CASAKSQGSSYNEQFF. CDR3 bases: TGCGCCAGCGCTAAATCCCAGGGTAGCTCCTACAATGAGCAGTTCTTC.